One sample yielded the 2 T cell receptor beta chains listed below, sequenced in a study of CD8 T cells in ankylosing spondylitis. In TCRdb, the 5' RACE reads were re-called with MiXCR into one record per CDR3 protein. The sample has over 60,000 distinct CDR3 sequences, approximately 5.3% seen once; the top ten hold roughly 2.3%. Sequencing input: blood, either unsorted or a sorted T cell fraction (not recorded which). These TCRs come from a male donor with ankylosing spondylitis or in good health (not recorded which).

The rearrangement links TRBV29-1 to TRBJ2-3; D gene ambiguous. V dropped 3 bases and J dropped 2 bases, with 6 bases sitting between them. CDR1 is SQVTM, CDR2 ANQGSEA, per germline. The CDR3 length is 12 residues. As DNA, the CDR3 is TGCAGCGTTGAGGTGGACACAGATACGCAGTATTTT. This translates into CSVEVDTDTQYF.

The sample holds a few counts of this clonotype. This sequence joins TRBV5-1 and TRBJ2-1; D tentatively fits TRBD1 or TRBD2 (5 bases each). CDR3 length equals 11 residues. V gave up 3 bases and J gave up 10 bases, with 8 bases separating them. Germline V gives CDR1 SGHRS, CDR2 YFSETQ. DNA of the CDR3: TGCGCCAGCAGCTCGGGACCGGAGCAGTTCTTC. Translated, it gives CASSSGPEQFF.